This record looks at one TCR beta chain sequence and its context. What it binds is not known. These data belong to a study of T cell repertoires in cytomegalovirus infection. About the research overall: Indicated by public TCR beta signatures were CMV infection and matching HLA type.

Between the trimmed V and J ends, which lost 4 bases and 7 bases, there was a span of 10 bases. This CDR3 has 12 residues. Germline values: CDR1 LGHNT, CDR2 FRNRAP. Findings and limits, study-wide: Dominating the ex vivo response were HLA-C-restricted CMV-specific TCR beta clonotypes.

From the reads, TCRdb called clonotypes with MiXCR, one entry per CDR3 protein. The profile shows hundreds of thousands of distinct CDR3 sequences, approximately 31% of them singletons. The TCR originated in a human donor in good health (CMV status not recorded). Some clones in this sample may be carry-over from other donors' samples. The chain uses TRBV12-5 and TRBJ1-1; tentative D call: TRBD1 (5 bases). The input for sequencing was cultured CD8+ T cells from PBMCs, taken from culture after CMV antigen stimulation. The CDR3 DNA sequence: TGTGCTAGTGGTTGGACGGGGGTTGAAGCTTTCTTT. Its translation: CASGWTGVEAFF.